Described below is a single T cell receptor (beta chain) sequence and its context. This sample is part of a study of cytotoxic CD8 clonotypes in ibrutinib-treated CLL. As for the study in general: The patient breakdown showed roughly ten relapsed/refractory and approximately 15 treatment-naive cases, with under 18 IGHV unmutated. After a median of around 68 months, roughly 14 patients stayed remitted and some twelve progressed; responses had been partial in some 25 and complete in 2. Mean yields were 255,043 productive templates and under 100,000 productive rearrangements per sample.

Depth targeted 1 in 200,000 to 1 in 1 million T cells, averaging around 10x coverage per clonotype. TCRdb keeps only in-frame clones here, not all; method: immunoSEQ multiplex PCR. This sample has tens of thousands of clones, with around 63% found just once. Germline lookup yields CDR1 SGHRS and CDR2 YFSETQ. V was clipped by 2 bases and J by 7 bases, with 15 bases between them. The CDR3 totals 14 residues. The chain uses TRBV5-1 and TRBJ1-1; D may be TRBD1 (6 bases). The TCR comes from a human donor with chronic lymphocytic leukemia. The source material was PBMCs, sampled after 24 months of ibrutinib treatment. The CDR3 nucleotides are TGCGCCAGCAGCTTCGGTTACAGGGAGGGTGAAGCTTTCTTT. It translates to CASSFGYREGEAFF.